The T cell receptor (beta chain) under discussion was sequenced for a study of cytomegalovirus exposure and HLA in healthy donors. Study outcomes and limitations: In a later analysis, TCR beta V- and J-gene trimming showed a link to a missense DCLRE1C variant.

PCR used 60 Vbeta primers and 13 Jbeta primers. The data were produced by immunoSEQ multiplex PCR, yet TCRdb's version contains in-frame clones alone and is incomplete. The table shows 79,000 or so clones, with roughly two thirds occurring only once. Of note for this clone: Its antigen remains unidentified.

Trimming removed 6 bases at V and 2 bases at J, with 10 bases between. CDR3 size: 13 residues. The V gene's germline CDR1 is SEHNR and CDR2 FQNEAQ (reference sequence). The chain couples TRBV7-9 to TRBJ2-5; D is unclear. This TCR was sampled from a woman aged 40 to 50 in good health and CMV-seropositive. The source material was PBMCs. CDR3 in amino acids: CASRSLAQETQYF. The CDR3 coding sequence is TGTGCCAGCAGATCACTTGCACAAGAGACCCAGTACTTC.